The 26 T cell receptor beta chains given below trace back to one sample, sequenced in a study of blood T cells in healthy people across ages. A second about 6 to 11 cycle PCR used barcoded and J-beta primers. MiXCR, run by TCRdb on the 5' RACE reads, gives a single entry per CDR3 protein. The sample includes approximately 800,000 distinct CDR3 sequences, about 42% of them seen just once. Sequenced: blood. Receptor source: a man older than 75 in good health.

This clonotype was seen repeatedly, ten times or more. The chain has TRBV12-3 or TRBV12-4 and TRBJ2-7; D possibly corresponds to TRBD1 (6 bases). The V end was cut by 4 bases, the J end by 4 bases, with 14 bases between. There are 14 residues in the CDR3. Here the CDR3 reads CASSYTGHTYEQYF. CDR3 in DNA: TGTGCCAGCAGTTATACGGGACATACTTACGAGCAGTACTTC.

The chain joins TRBV3-1 to TRBJ2-1, with a tentative D call TRBD2 (6 bases). This CDR3 is built from 12 residues. Trimming took off 1 base at V and 12 bases at J, with 10 bases between the two ends. Germline loops: CDR1 LGHDT, CDR2 YNNKEL (reference sequence). The CDR3 sequence: CASSQGGRGQFF. The CDR3 DNA follows: TGTGCCAGCAGCCAAGGTGGGCGGGGGCAGTTCTTC.

A few counts support this clonotype. The chain carries TRBV24-1 and TRBJ2-1; no reliable D call. The CDR3 length is 13 residues. Trimming took 4 bases from V and 7 from J, leaving 10 bases between them. Germline lookup yields CDR1 KGHDR and CDR2 SFDVKD. Here the CDR3 DNA reads TGTGCCACCAGTGACTCCCCATCAAATGAGCAGTTCTTC. Its protein product is CATSDSPSNEQFF.

Written as DNA, the CDR3 is TGTGCCAGCACTCAACTTACAGGGGGGACAAAGCAGTTCTTC. It codes for CASTQLTGGTKQFF. The chain recombines TRBV2 with TRBJ2-1, with TRBD1 identical over 8 bases. V trimming: 7 bases; J trimming: 11 bases; junction bases outside the gene matches: 13. The CDR3 spans 14 residues. Germline V gene lookup returns CDR1 SNHLY and CDR2 FYNNEI.

V is TRBV7-8 and J is TRBJ2-7; TRBD1 or TRBD2 may be the D gene (5 bases each). Trimming removed 4 bases at V and 7 bases at J, with 23 bases between. This CDR3 region has 16 residues. From germline, CDR1 is SGHVS and CDR2 FQNEAQ. CDR3 sequence: CASSSTGTNFWGEQYF. CDR3 nucleotide sequence: TGTGCCAGCAGCTCAACCGGGACCAATTTTTGGGGGGAGCAGTACTTC.

The chain employs TRBV29-1 and TRBJ1-5; no reliable D call. V lost 5 bases to trimming and J lost 0 bases, with 5 bases between them. The CDR3 has 12 residues. The V gene's germline CDR1 is SQVTM and CDR2 ANQGSEA. CDR3 sequence: CSVKTSNQPQHF. In DNA form, the CDR3 reads TGCAGCGTTAAGACTAGCAATCAGCCCCAGCATTTT.

The genes are TRBV12-3 or TRBV12-4 and TRBJ2-5; D might be TRBD2 (5 bases). This CDR3 spans 16 amino acids. Trimming removed 6 bases at V and 1 base at J, with 18 bases between. The CDR3 spells CASSPDEIGVQETQYF. The DNA for the CDR3 is TGTGCCAGCAGCCCAGATGAGATCGGGGTCCAAGAGACCCAGTACTTC.

This clonotype was seen a single time. V usage is TRBV10-3 and J usage is TRBJ2-5, with 15 positions matching TRBD2. V lost 6 bases, J lost 7 bases, and 3 bases stayed unmatched. The CDR3 length is 14 residues. CDR1 and CDR2 (germline): ENHRY, SYGVKD. As DNA, the CDR3 is TGTGCCATCAGCCCGGGACTAGCGGGAGGGACCCAGTACTTC. Protein product: CAISPGLAGGTQYF.

The sample holds one count of this clonotype. The rearrangement uses TRBV7-9 and TRBJ2-7; TRBD2 might be the D (6 bases). This CDR3 spans 17 amino acids. Germline values: CDR1 SEHNR, CDR2 FQNEAQ (reference sequence). V gave up 5 bases and J gave up 2 bases, with 22 bases separating them. CDR3: CASSRLGSGKLTYEQYF. Here the CDR3 DNA reads TGTGCCAGCAGCCGACTAGGTTCAGGGAAACTTACCTACGAGCAGTACTTC.

The chain combines TRBV20-1 with TRBJ2-1; TRBD2 matches at 7 bases. The germline CDR1 and CDR2 sequences are DFQATT and SNEGSKA (reference sequence). With V trimmed by 6 bases and J by 4 bases, 9 bases remained unmatched. CDR3 length: 14 amino acids. The CDR3 bases are TGCAGTGCAGCCCGGGCTAGCGGTTACAATGAGCAGTTCTTC. It codes for CSAARASGYNEQFF.

This chain connects TRBV5-1 to TRBJ2-3; unclear D gene. The V gene's germline CDR1 is SGHRS and CDR2 YFSETQ. V gave up 2 bases and J gave up 4 bases, with 5 bases separating them. The CDR3 extends over 12 amino acids. The CDR3 nucleotides are TGCGCCAGCAGCTTCGATCCAGATACGCAGTATTTT. It yields the protein CASSFDPDTQYF.

J is TRBJ2-6 and V is TRBV12-3 or TRBV12-4, with TRBD1 as a possible D gene (5 bases). CDR3 length: 15 amino acids. Trimming stripped 4 bases from V and 6 bases from J, with 13 bases between. The CDR3 bases are TGTGCCAGCAGTTCATCAGGGCCGGTGGCCAACGTCCTGACTTTC. This gives the protein CASSSSGPVANVLTF.

This clonotype has only a few counts. The germline gene is not matched at one end of the junction; a read error may be the cause. The chain couples TRBV19 to TRBJ2-7; D gene ambiguous. The CDR3 is 12 amino acids. Germline assignment: CDR1 LNHDA and CDR2 SQIVND (reference sequence). The CDR3 loop reads CASSPNSHEQYF. The CDR3 bases are TGTGCCAGTAGTCCAAACTCCCACGAGCAGTACTTC.

This clonotype has just a few counts. The rearrangement uses TRBV5-5 and TRBJ2-7; D may be TRBD1 (5 bases). The germline V gene has CDR1 SGHKS and CDR2 YYEKEE (reference sequence). The CDR3 totals 17 residues. The V and J ends lost 0 bases and 4 bases respectively, with 20 bases between them. Written as DNA, the CDR3 is TGTGCCAGCAGCTTGGCCCTTATCGGACACAACCCTTACGAGCAGTACTTC. Residues: CASSLALIGHNPYEQYF.

The rearrangement joins TRBV25-1 to TRBJ2-1, with a tentative D call TRBD2 (5 bases). The V gene lost 6 bases and the J gene lost 2 bases, with 14 bases spanning the gap. This CDR3 comprises 15 residues. Per the germline V gene, CDR1 is MGHDK and CDR2 is SYGVNS. CDR3 coding DNA: TGTGCCAGCAGGGTCCTAGGGAGTACCTACAATGAGCAGTTCTTC. It codes for CASRVLGSTYNEQFF.

Concerning this clonotype: A read error may produce the germline difference seen at one junction end. This chain joins TRBV6-6 and TRBJ2-7; D is unclear. CDR1 and CDR2 (germline): MNHNY, SVGAGI (reference sequence). The CDR3 runs 15 residues. The CDR3 DNA reads as TGTGCTAGCAGCACCCAAGACCAAGGAGCTGGTGAGCAGTACTTC. Its translation is CASSTQDQGAGEQYF.

A note on this clonotype: A clone one base away is much larger, so this may be a read error. In this CDR3 the conserved last residue, phenylalanine or tryptophan, is missing, so a read error is likely. This chain links TRBV29-1 with TRBJ2-5; D remains unclear. V was clipped by 3 bases and J by 6 bases, with 14 bases between them. The CDR3 loop spans 13 amino acids. The V gene's germline CDR1 is SQVTM and CDR2 ANQGSEA. CDR3 residues: CSVEPQAAQTQYV. As DNA, the CDR3 is TGCAGCGTTGAGCCCCAGGCTGCGCAGACCCAGTACGTC.

The rearrangement links TRBV27 to TRBJ1-1; the D is unclear. The ends were cut back, 5 bases at V and 0 bases at J, with 13 bases in the middle. CDR1 MNHEY and CDR2 SMNVEV come from the germline V gene (reference sequence). This CDR3 contains 15 residues. The chain's CDR3 is CASSPWAVMNTEAFF. The CDR3 region has the DNA TGTGCCAGCAGTCCATGGGCGGTTATGAACACTGAAGCTTTCTTT.

A note on this clonotype: The junction shows a germline mismatch at one end, possibly a read error. V gene TRBV29-1 combines with J gene TRBJ2-5; possible D gene TRBD1, 5 bases. The length of the CDR3 is 13 residues. Germline values: CDR1 SQVTM, CDR2 ANQGSEA. The chain's CDR3 is CCVERQGGKTQYF. The CDR3 nucleotides are TGCTGCGTTGAACGGCAGGGCGGAAAGACCCAGTACTTC.

The chain is built from TRBV2 and TRBJ2-2, with a possible D match to TRBD1 (6 bases). V was pared by 3 bases and J by 1 base, with 18 bases between. This CDR3 has 18 residues. CDR1 SNHLY and CDR2 FYNNEI come from the germline V gene. CDR3 sequence: CASSERVQGTMNTGELFF. DNA of the CDR3: TGTGCCAGCAGTGAGCGGGTCCAGGGGACCATGAACACCGGGGAGCTGTTTTTT. The variable domain in full, completed from reference TRBV2 and TRBJ2-2, reads EPEVTQTPSHQVTQMGQEVILRCVPISNHLYFYWYRQILGQKVEFLVSFYNNEISEKSEIFDDQFSVERPDGSNFTLKIRSTKLEDSAMYFCASSERVQGTMNTGELFFGEGSRLTVL.

CDR3 protein: CATSDGTRSQNEQFF. The CDR3 nucleotides are TGTGCCACCAGTGATGGGACTAGAAGTCAAAATGAGCAGTTCTTC. The gene calls are TRBV24-1 and TRBJ2-1, with 8 bases aligning to TRBD2. Germline V lookup: CDR1 KGHDR, CDR2 SFDVKD. This CDR3 has 15 residues. J lost 7 bases, V lost 3 bases, and 7 bases had no gene match.

The chain uses TRBV5-6 and TRBJ2-5; D remains unclear. The V end was cut by 3 bases, the J end by 1 base, with 10 bases between. The CDR3 contains 14 residues. The germline V gene has CDR1 SGHDT and CDR2 YYEEEE. The CDR3 region is CASSYRTAQETQYF. The CDR3 region has the DNA TGTGCCAGCAGCTATCGGACGGCCCAAGAGACCCAGTACTTC.

The rearrangement uses TRBV7-9 and TRBJ2-1; 9 nucleotides agree with TRBD2. J lost 7 bases, V lost 1 base, and 2 bases had no gene match. CDR1 SEHNR and CDR2 FQNEAQ come from the germline V gene (reference sequence). CDR3 size: 14 residues. The CDR3 region is CASSLVGLANEQFF. CDR3 nucleotides: TGTGCCAGCAGCTTAGTAGGACTAGCGAATGAGCAGTTCTTC.

The count of this clonotype is one. V gene TRBV2 combines with J gene TRBJ2-1, with TRBD2 matching 8 bases. J lost 5 bases, V lost 8 bases, and 8 bases had no gene match. The CDR3 is 14 amino acids. CDR1 is SNHLY, CDR2 FYNNEI, per germline. CDR3 region: CASSPGGADNEQFF. Written as DNA, the CDR3 is TGTGCCAGCTCCCCCGGGGGGGCAGACAATGAGCAGTTCTTC. The variable domain in full, completed from reference TRBV2 and TRBJ2-1, reads EPEVTQTPSHQVTQMGQEVILRCVPISNHLYFYWYRQILGQKVEFLVSFYNNEISEKSEIFDDQFSVERPDGSNFTLKIRSTKLEDSAMYFCASSPGGADNEQFFGPGTRLTVL.

The gene calls are TRBV27 and TRBJ2-7; TRBD1 matches 11 bases. The V gene's germline CDR1 is MNHEY and CDR2 SMNVEV (reference sequence). The CDR3 has 13 residues. V lost 6 bases to trimming and J lost 8 bases; unmatched junction nucleotides: 6. The CDR3: CASSRTGGDKQYF. CDR3 sequence (DNA): TGTGCCAGCAGCCGGACAGGGGGCGACAAGCAGTACTTC.

The chain employs TRBV4-3 and TRBJ2-5; D unresolved. CDR3 length: 15 residues. Per germline, CDR1 LGHNA and CDR2 YSLEER. Trimming cost V 0 bases and J 1 base, with 9 bases left between them. CDR3: CASSQDFRAQETQYF. CDR3 nucleotide sequence: TGCGCCAGCAGCCAAGATTTCCGGGCCCAAGAGACCCAGTACTTC.